The 29 T cell receptor beta chains below come from one sample, sequenced in a study of T cells in Graves' hyperthyroidism and ophthalmopathy. Amplified TCR beta CDR3 regions came from RNA transcripts. HTBI primers drove first-round RT-PCR of the TCR CDR3. A single record per CDR3 protein comes from TCRdb applying MiXCR to the multiplex PCR reads. Counted here are about 210,000 distinct CDR3 sequences, 17% occurring once; the ten biggest clones make up around 52%. Sequencing was done on a sample of blood. All receptors come from a man aged 45-65 years with Graves' hyperthyroidism.

This clonotype was counted ten times or more. This rearrangement joins TRBV9 to TRBJ1-1; D is uncertain. There are 13 residues in the CDR3. The germline V gene has CDR1 SGDLS and CDR2 YYNGEE. Deletions cut 3 bases from V and 1 base from J, with 7 bases between. This CDR3 reads CASSEGGNTEAFF. DNA of the CDR3: TGTGCCAGCAGCGAGGGCGGGAACACTGAAGCTTTCTTT.

Note on this clonotype: A much more abundant neighbour one base away suggests this may be a read error. The chain combines TRBV10-3 with TRBJ2-7; 7 bases fit TRBD2. CDR3 length: 14 amino acids. CDR1 is ENHRY and CDR2 is SYGVKD in the germline V gene. The CDR3 region has the DNA TGTGTCATCAGTGATAGGGGCGGGAGTTACGAGCAGTACTTC. This codes for CVISDRGGSYEQYF.

At least ten counts were recorded for this clonotype. The chain employs TRBV29-1 and TRBJ2-7, with D perhaps TRBD1 or TRBD2 (5 bases each). In germline, CDR1 is SQVTM, CDR2 ANQGSEA. V shed 1 base and J shed 3 bases, with 10 bases lying between them. This CDR3 region has 13 residues. The CDR3 DNA reads as TGCAGCGTTGAAGGTCCGGGACGCTACGAGCAGTACTTC. Amino acid sequence: CSVEGPGRYEQYF.

There are a few counts of this clonotype. V and J are TRBV7-2 and TRBJ2-7, with unresolved D. CDR1 is SGHTA, CDR2 FQGNSA, per germline. This CDR3 region has 13 residues. The V end was cut by 0 bases, the J end by 3 bases, with 6 bases between. The CDR3: CASSLAQFYEQYF. In DNA, the CDR3 is TGTGCCAGCAGCTTAGCGCAGTTCTACGAGCAGTACTTC.

In this sample, this clonotype turned up many times. V usage is TRBV2 and J usage is TRBJ2-2; D might be TRBD1 (6 bases). CDR1 SNHLY and CDR2 FYNNEI come from the germline V gene. Trimming shortened V by 6 bases and J by 4 bases, and 15 bases separated the two germline ends. This CDR3 is built from 15 residues. The CDR3 region is CASRLGAWVTGELFF. As DNA, the CDR3 is TGTGCCAGCAGATTGGGGGCATGGGTCACCGGGGAGCTGTTTTTT.

This clonotype was detected ten times or more. The chain uses TRBV28 and TRBJ1-1; unclear D gene. CDR3 length equals 13 residues. V was shortened by 5 bases and J by 1 base, with 8 bases between the two germline ends. CDR1 and CDR2 from the germline V gene are MDHEN and SYDVKM. The CDR3, as DNA: TGTGCCAGCAGTGACCCTTCGAACACTGAAGCTTTCTTT. Its protein is CASSDPSNTEAFF.

This chain connects TRBV5-1 to TRBJ1-6, with TRBD1 as a possible D gene (5 bases). Looked up from germline, CDR1 is SGHRS and CDR2 is YFSETQ. There are 16 residues in the CDR3. Trimming cost V 4 bases and J 7 bases, with 18 bases left between them. The DNA for the CDR3 is TGCGCCAGCAGCCACGACCCGGGGGAATACAATTCACCCCTCCACTTT. Its protein is CASSHDPGEYNSPLHF.

This clonotype appeared many times. V and J are TRBV10-3 and TRBJ1-1, with D hard to call. The V end was cut by 8 bases, the J end by 0 bases, with 7 bases between. This CDR3 is 12 amino acids long. Per the germline V gene, CDR1 is ENHRY and CDR2 is SYGVKD. The CDR3 bases are TGTGCCATCCGTACAGTGAACACTGAAGCTTTCTTT. Protein: CAIRTVNTEAFF.

This clonotype was counted a single time. The gene calls are TRBV5-4 and TRBJ1-1; 10 bases map to TRBD1. Germline CDR1 is SGHNT and CDR2 is YYREEE (reference sequence). The CDR3 covers 15 residues. V trimming: 0 bases; J trimming: 4 bases; junction bases outside the gene matches: 3. The CDR3 bases are TGTGCCAGCAGCTTGGGGGGACAGGGGCCCACTGAAGCTTTCTTT. Its translation is CASSLGGQGPTEAFF.

This clonotype was seen ten or more times. The junction differs from germline at one of its ends, possibly a read error. J is TRBJ1-2 and V is TRBV18; possible D gene TRBD1, 5 bases. Germline V gene lookup returns CDR1 KGHSH and CDR2 LQKENI. The CDR3 loop spans 13 amino acids. The chain's CDR3 is CASSPGANHGYTF. The DNA of the CDR3 is TGTGCCAGCTCGCCCGGGGCTAACCATGGCTACACCTTC. Looking up the rest from reference TRBV18 and TRBJ1-2 gives the full variable domain: NAGVMQNPRHLVRRRGQEARLRCSPMKGHSHVYWYRQLPEEGLKFMVYLQKENIIDESGMPKERFSAEFPKEGPSILRIQQVVRGDSAAYFCASSPGANHGYTFGSGTRLTVV.

This clonotype was seen at least ten times. The chain carries TRBV28 and TRBJ1-3; D is unresolved. V lost 7 bases, J lost 0 bases, and 19 bases lay in between. CDR3 size: 17 residues. Germline assignment: CDR1 MDHEN and CDR2 SYDVKM. The CDR3 sequence: CASNLGRKTDSGNTIYF. CDR3 sequence (DNA): TGTGCCAGCAACCTAGGACGGAAGACCGACTCTGGAAACACCATATATTTT.

This clonotype was recorded at least ten times. This chain connects TRBV28 to TRBJ2-1; D remains unclear. Looked up from germline, CDR1 is MDHEN and CDR2 is SYDVKM. V was clipped by 6 bases and J by 5 bases, with 14 bases between them. The CDR3 totals 14 residues. The CDR3 spells CASSPLAADNEQFF. CDR3 in DNA: TGTGCCAGCAGCCCGCTGGCAGCTGACAATGAGCAGTTCTTC.

This clonotype was observed at least ten times. The rearrangement joins TRBV20-1 to TRBJ2-1, with 8 bases identical to TRBD1. CDR3 length equals 15 residues. The germline V gene has CDR1 DFQATT and CDR2 SNEGSKA (reference sequence). Trimming removed 3 bases from V and 6 bases from J; junction bases left unmatched: 10. CDR3 bases: TGCAGTGCTAGTCGACCGGGACAGGACACCAATGAGCAGTTCTTC. It encodes CSASRPGQDTNEQFF.

This clonotype was counted many times. V usage is TRBV20-1 and J usage is TRBJ2-5, with TRBD2 as a possible D gene (6 bases). The CDR3 totals 12 residues. Germline-derived CDR1 and CDR2 are DFQATT and SNEGSKA (reference sequence). V was pared by 7 bases and J by 4 bases, with 13 bases between. The CDR3 DNA is TGCAGTGTCGTGACTAGGGGAGAGACCCAGTACTTC. This codes for CSVVTRGETQYF.

In its sample, this clonotype was seen many times. The rearrangement joins TRBV20-1 to TRBJ2-1, with a tentative D call TRBD2 (6 bases). The CDR3 runs to 14 residues. Germline CDR1 is DFQATT and CDR2 is SNEGSKA (reference sequence). The germline V and J ends were trimmed by 4 bases and 8 bases, with 18 bases remaining between them. The CDR3 DNA reads as TGCAGTGCTACGGTGGAGGGCCTCTTGGATGAGCAGTTCTTC. This translates into CSATVEGLLDEQFF.

This clonotype was seen repeatedly, ten times or more. The chain is built from TRBV27 and TRBJ1-2, with 9 positions matching TRBD1. The CDR3 runs 14 residues. The V and J ends lost 5 bases and 3 bases, in that order; junction bases with no gene match: 4. Looked up from germline, CDR1 is MNHEY and CDR2 is SMNVEV (reference sequence). CDR3 DNA: TGTGCCAGCAGTCCCGGGACAGGGCACTATGGCTACACCTTC. Translated, it gives CASSPGTGHYGYTF.

In its sample, this clonotype was seen a few times. The rearrangement uses TRBV5-1 and TRBJ1-2; 8 bases match TRBD1. The V and J ends lost 3 bases and 4 bases, in that order; junction bases with no gene match: 2. The CDR3 extends over 13 amino acids. Germline V gives CDR1 SGHRS, CDR2 YFSETQ. CDR3 bases: TGCGCCAGCAGCTCGACAGGGGTCTATGGCTACACCTTC. It specifies CASSSTGVYGYTF.

This clonotype has a count of ten or more. The chain carries TRBV20-1 and TRBJ2-2, with D possibly called TRBD1 or TRBD2 (5 bases each). The CDR3 contains 17 residues. Trimming pared 0 bases from V and 7 bases from J, leaving 21 bases between. Germline lookup yields CDR1 DFQATT and CDR2 SNEGSKA (reference sequence). CDR3 residues: CSARDGRAGWTGGELFF. In DNA form, the CDR3 reads TGCAGTGCTAGAGATGGGCGAGCAGGGTGGACTGGCGGGGAGCTGTTTTTT.

This clonotype was detected ten times or more. The chain uses TRBV6-1 and TRBJ2-7; TRBD1 aligns across 10 bases. V was clipped by 6 bases and J by 5 bases; unmatched bases: 7. The germline V gene encodes CDR1 MNHNS and CDR2 SASEGT. The CDR3 loop spans 14 amino acids. This CDR3 is CASRKPGTGDEQYF. The CDR3 bases are TGTGCCAGCAGAAAACCCGGGACAGGGGACGAGCAGTACTTC.

The chain is built from TRBV18 and TRBJ1-4; 12 bases line up with TRBD1. V trimming: 3 bases; J trimming: 1 base; junction bases outside the gene matches: 3. Looked up from germline, CDR1 is KGHSH and CDR2 is LQKENI. This CDR3 has 17 amino acids. The CDR3 is CASSPGTGGRTNEKLFF. The CDR3 nucleotides are TGTGCCAGCTCACCCGGGACAGGGGGCAGAACTAATGAAAAACTGTTTTTT.

There are many counts of this clonotype. The J gene is TRBJ1-2, the V gene TRBV30; D is unresolved. Germline values: CDR1 GTSNPN, CDR2 SVGIG (reference sequence). V gave up 0 bases and J gave up 0 bases, with 11 bases separating them. The CDR3 consists of 15 residues. DNA for the CDR3: TGTGCCTGGAGTGTCCCGGGAGAAGCTAACTATGGCTACACCTTC. It translates to CAWSVPGEANYGYTF.

The rearrangement links TRBV28 to TRBJ1-5; D uncertain. The CDR3 consists of 13 residues. CDR1 and CDR2 from the germline V gene are MDHEN and SYDVKM. The V and J ends lost 6 bases and 3 bases respectively, with 9 bases between them. The CDR3 is CASRTALNQPQHF. The CDR3 nucleotides read TGTGCCAGCAGGACGGCCCTCAATCAGCCCCAGCATTTT. The entire variable domain, with the rest obtained from reference TRBV28 and TRBJ1-5, is as follows: DVKVTQSSRYLVKRTGEKVFLECVQDMDHENMFWYRQDPGLGLRLIYFSYDVKMKEKGDIPEGYSVSREKKERFSLILESASTNQTSMYLCASRTALNQPQHFGDGTRLSIL.

This clonotype was seen at least ten times. The CDR3 spells CATSPGPIRNIQYF. The CDR3 DNA sequence: TGTGCCACCAGTCCGGGACCAATCCGTAACATTCAGTACTTC. This rearrangement joins TRBV24-1 to TRBJ2-4; possibly TRBD1 or TRBD2 for D (5 bases each). V lost 6 bases, J lost 7 bases, and 15 bases lay in between. Germline CDR1 KGHDR, CDR2 SFDVKD. This CDR3 spans 14 amino acids.

This clonotype was seen many times. The chain couples TRBV7-8 to TRBJ1-1; D remains unclear. CDR3 size: 14 residues. Trimming removed 2 bases from V and 1 base from J, with 8 bases in between. Germline CDR1 reads SGHVS; CDR2 reads FQNEAQ. CDR3 DNA sequence: TGTGCCAGCAGCTTAACGCGGTCGAACACTGAAGCTTTCTTT. Its protein is CASSLTRSNTEAFF.

V gene TRBV19 combines with J gene TRBJ2-7; 9 positions match TRBD1. V shed 4 bases, J shed 3 bases, and the junction held 1 base outside the gene matches. The CDR3 is 13 amino acids. CDR1 LNHDA and CDR2 SQIVND come from the germline V gene (reference sequence). Here the CDR3 reads CASSKDRGYEQYF. CDR3 nucleotide sequence: TGTGCCAGTAGTAAGGACAGGGGCTACGAGCAGTACTTC.

Details on this clonotype: This may be a read error, as it is one base from a much larger clone. The chain recombines TRBV5-1 with TRBJ2-7, with 13 bases matching TRBD2. This CDR3 is 15 amino acids long. Germline CDR1 reads SGHRS; CDR2 reads YFSETQ. CDR3 sequence: CASSGGTSGTYKQYF. CDR3 in DNA: TGCGCCAGCAGCGGAGGGACTAGCGGGACCTACAAGCAGTACTTC.

On this clonotype: A read error may explain this, as a much larger clone is one base away. The chain has TRBV6-1 and TRBJ2-1; a possible D gene is TRBD2 (6 bases). Germline CDR1 and CDR2: MNHNS and SASEGT. The CDR3 extends over 15 amino acids. V lost 6 bases to trimming and J lost 9 bases, with 21 bases between them. As DNA, the CDR3 is TGTGCCAGCAGACACCAACCCGGAGGGCCGGTTGAGCAGTTCTTC. Amino acid sequence: CASRHQPGGPVEQFF.

This clonotype has just one count. The rearrangement joins TRBV19 to TRBJ2-3; tentative D call: TRBD2 (6 bases). The CDR3 extends over 13 amino acids. CDR1 and CDR2 (germline): LNHDA, SQIVND (reference sequence). V gave up 3 bases and J gave up 6 bases, with 10 bases separating them. CDR3 amino acids: CASSISGRDTQYF. The CDR3 region has the DNA TGTGCCAGTAGTATTAGCGGCCGGGATACGCAGTATTTT. Based on the CDR3 plus reference TRBV19 and TRBJ2-3, the full variable domain is DGGITQSPKYLFRKEGQNVTLSCEQNLNHDAMYWYRQDPGQGLRLIYYSQIVNDFQKGDIAEGYSVSREKKESFPLTVTSAQKNPTAFYLCASSISGRDTQYFGPGTRLTVL.

There are many counts of this clonotype. V is TRBV28 and J is TRBJ1-4; a weak D match, TRBD1 (6 bases). V was clipped by 5 bases and J by 7 bases, with 14 bases between them. The CDR3 covers 14 residues. The germline CDR1 and CDR2 sequences are MDHEN and SYDVKM. CDR3 in amino acids: CASSPGQTFEKLFF. The CDR3 DNA follows: TGTGCCAGCAGTCCAGGACAGACTTTTGAAAAACTGTTTTTT.